This TCR beta chain was identified in a study of shared clonotypes between healthy human individuals. Study-level results: Estimated richness was generally greater in naive than memory subsets.

V shed 2 bases and J shed 3 bases, with 9 bases lying between them. The germline gives CDR1 MNHEY, CDR2 SVGAGI. This CDR3 spans 14 amino acids. Concerning this clone itself: Its antigen is currently unknown.

DNA at 200 ng, around 30,000 T cell genomes, went into sorted-subset replicate PCRs. Some clones are missing from TCRdb's copy, which holds only in-frame ones; the method was immunoSEQ multiplex PCR. The sample has about 660,000 clones, 74% seen once. Adult Caucasians living in Nashville, Tennessee made up all of the donors. Naive CD4+ cells were CD45RA-selected; the remaining cells were memory. This chain connects TRBV6-5 to TRBJ2-3; no reliable D call. Sequenced sample: memory CD4+ T cells sorted from blood. This sample's subset: CD45RA-negative fraction. The receptor's source is a woman in her thirties in good health. CDR3 coding DNA: TGTGCCAGCAGTTACGACGTGGGTACAGATACGCAGTATTTT. Protein sequence: CASSYDVGTDTQYF.